A single sample is the source of the 19 T cell receptor beta chains below, sequenced in a study of a mutant IDH1 vaccine in newly diagnosed glioma. The table came from immunoSEQ multiplex PCR; TCRdb's copy has only in-frame clones and leaves some out. The sample comprises about 25,000 clones, 77% of which are singletons, and less than 9.5% rests with the top ten. These receptors' antigens are unknown. The time point: week 5, during vaccination. Each vaccine dose was 300 ug of mutant IDH1 20-mer peptide, with topical imiquimod. The sequences come from PBMCs, collected from a glioma patient whose treatment included an IDH1 peptide vaccine. These receptors were obtained from a middle-aged man with glioma.

V is TRBV28 and J is TRBJ2-1; 12 nucleotides line up with TRBD1. The CDR3 extends over 15 amino acids. After removal of 3 bases from V and 8 bases from J, the junction contained 5 bases not matched to a gene. Germline values: CDR1 MDHEN, CDR2 SYDVKM. CDR3 region: CASSFWGTGGDEQFF. The CDR3 DNA is TGTGCCAGCAGTTTTTGGGGGACAGGGGGCGATGAGCAGTTCTTC.

The chain combines TRBV6-1 with TRBJ1-4, with a possible D match to TRBD1 (6 bases). The germline gives CDR1 MNHNS, CDR2 SASEGT. Trimming stripped 2 bases from V and 0 bases from J, with 10 bases between. The CDR3 contains 16 residues. The CDR3 DNA follows: TGTGCCAGCAGTGAACGGAAGGGGGCAACTAATGAAAAACTGTTTTTT. Encoded protein: CASSERKGATNEKLFF.

V gene TRBV13 combines with J gene TRBJ1-1, with 8 nucleotides matching TRBD1. CDR1 PRHDT and CDR2 FYEKMQ come from the germline V gene (reference sequence). The CDR3 covers 13 residues. With V trimmed by 5 bases and J by 5 bases, 4 bases remained unmatched. Written as DNA, the CDR3 is TGTGCCAGCAGCCCGAGACAGGGGACTGAAGCTTTCTTT. This translates into CASSPRQGTEAFF. The full variable domain, in which reference TRBV13 and TRBJ1-1 provide the parts outside the CDR3, is AAGVIQSPRHLIKEKRETATLKCYPIPRHDTVYWYQQGPGQDPQFLISFYEKMQSDKGSIPDRFSAQQFSDYHSELNMSSLELGDSALYFCASSPRQGTEAFFGQGTRLTVV.

V gene TRBV2 combines with J gene TRBJ2-1; D ambiguous. Trimming left V 2 bases short and J 7 bases short, with 12 bases between. CDR1 is SNHLY, CDR2 FYNNEI, per germline. The length of the CDR3 is 14 residues. The CDR3 is CASSESTVFNEQFF. DNA for the CDR3: TGTGCCAGCAGTGAATCAACAGTTTTTAATGAGCAGTTCTTC.

The gene calls are TRBV2 and TRBJ2-1; 11 nucleotides align to TRBD2. The CDR3 runs to 15 residues. The germline V gene encodes CDR1 SNHLY and CDR2 FYNNEI. V shed 6 bases and J 6 bases; nucleotides not matched to a gene: 7. CDR3 coding DNA: TGTGCCAGCAGGGCCGGGACTAGCGGAGTCAATGAGCAGTTCTTC. It specifies CASRAGTSGVNEQFF.

This clone was counted once. The V and J genes are TRBV7-8 and TRBJ1-6, with 9 bases aligning to TRBD1. This CDR3 region has 16 residues. The V segment lost 0 bases and the J segment 10 bases; nucleotides outside the gene matches: 7. Germline CDR1 SGHVS, CDR2 FQNEAQ. CDR3: CASSLAPGQGSSPLHF. The CDR3 bases are TGTGCCAGCAGCTTAGCACCGGGACAGGGCTCGTCACCCCTCCACTTT.

The rearrangement links TRBV6-1 to TRBJ1-1, with unresolved D. Trimming took 6 bases from V and 2 from J, leaving 4 bases between them. This CDR3 has 11 amino acids. Germline V lookup: CDR1 MNHNS, CDR2 SASEGT. The CDR3 DNA sequence: TGTGCCAGCAGGATTAACACTGAAGCTTTCTTT. Translated, it gives CASRINTEAFF.

The sample holds a few counts of this clone. This rearrangement joins TRBV18 to TRBJ2-7; D unresolved. This CDR3 contains 14 residues. V was cut by 6 bases and J by 0 bases, with 12 bases left in between. Germline V gives CDR1 KGHSH, CDR2 LQKENI. The CDR3 DNA is TGTGCCAGCTCGTACGGCGGAAACTCCTACGAGCAGTACTTC. This sequence encodes CASSYGGNSYEQYF.

This rearrangement joins TRBV11-3 to TRBJ2-7, with a weak D call TRBD2 (5 bases). The CDR3 loop spans 13 amino acids. With 2 bases removed from V and 7 bases from J, the gap between germline ends came to 12 bases. Germline V gene data show CDR1 as SGHNT and CDR2 as YENEEA. Written as DNA, the CDR3 is TGTGCCAGCAGCTTACCCCCCTCGGGGGAGCAGTACGTC. Translated, it gives CASSLPPSGEQYV.

This clone showed up just a few times. The V call is TRBV6-1, the J call TRBJ2-7; 10 nucleotides line up with TRBD2. Germline-derived CDR1 and CDR2 are MNHNS and SASEGT. With V trimmed by 6 bases and J by 5 bases, 7 bases remained unmatched. This CDR3 comprises 14 residues. Here the CDR3 DNA reads TGTGCCAGCAGAAAAGCGGGAGGGCACAACGAGCAGTACGTC. Encoded protein: CASRKAGGHNEQYV.

The chain combines TRBV14 with TRBJ2-1; TRBD2 agrees at 12 bases. Germline CDR1 reads SGHDN; CDR2 reads FVKESK. J gave up 8 bases and V 1 base, and 6 bases lay outside the gene matches. This CDR3 comprises 16 residues. CDR3: CASSQGQLAGGDEQFF. The CDR3 coding sequence is TGTGCCAGCAGCCAAGGTCAGCTAGCGGGGGGGGATGAGCAGTTCTTC.

The rearrangement uses TRBV27 and TRBJ2-5; D is possibly TRBD1 (5 bases). The CDR3 extends over 13 amino acids. V lost 6 bases, J lost 4 bases, and 12 bases lay in between. CDR1 and CDR2 (germline): MNHEY, SMNVEV (reference sequence). CDR3 residues: CASRIQGGETQYF. The CDR3 nucleotides read TGTGCCAGCAGAATTCAGGGCGGAGAGACCCAGTACTTC.

The gene calls are TRBV5-6 and TRBJ2-7, with TRBD1 matching 7 bases. This CDR3 spans 14 amino acids. After removal of 3 bases from V and 4 bases from J, the junction contained 7 bases not matched to a gene. The germline CDR1 and CDR2 sequences are SGHDT and YYEEEE. CDR3 protein: CASSYGDSAYEQYV. CDR3 sequence (DNA): TGTGCCAGCAGCTACGGGGACAGCGCTTACGAGCAGTACGTC.

The rearrangement uses TRBV29-1 and TRBJ1-2; 10 positions agree with TRBD1. Germline CDR1 reads SQVTM; CDR2 reads ANQGSEA. V lost 4 bases to trimming and J lost 6 bases; unmatched junction nucleotides: 2. CDR3 length: 12 amino acids. CDR3 coding DNA: TGCAGCGTTGTCGGGACAGGGGATGGCTACACCTTC. Its translation: CSVVGTGDGYTF.

As concerns this clone: One junction end disagrees with the germline gene, perhaps due to a read error. The CDR3 DNA reads as TGTGCCAGCAGTCAGGACAGTTCCTCCGACGAGCAGTACTTC. Its protein is CASSQDSSSDEQYF. V is TRBV6-4 and J is TRBJ2-7, with D tentatively TRBD1 (6 bases). This CDR3 has 14 amino acids. The germline CDR1 and CDR2 sequences are MRHNA and SNTAGT.

The chain recombines TRBV11-1 with TRBJ1-4; 9 bases line up with TRBD1. From germline, CDR1 is SGHAT and CDR2 FQDESV (reference sequence). This CDR3 is 15 amino acids long. V lost 0 bases, J lost 6 bases, and 2 bases stayed unmatched. The DNA of the CDR3 is TGTGCCAGCAGCTTAGCCGGGACAGGGTATGAAAAACTGTTTTTT. Translating it yields CASSLAGTGYEKLFF.

The gene calls are TRBV27 and TRBJ1-3; 8 bases map to TRBD1. Germline loops: CDR1 MNHEY, CDR2 SMNVEV (reference sequence). The CDR3 extends over 14 amino acids. V lost 10 bases and J lost 4; bases outside the gene matches: 9. CDR3: CATRDRGRGNTIYF. The DNA of the CDR3 is TGTGCCACCCGAGACAGGGGTCGAGGAAACACCATATATTTT.

This clone was seen a handful of times. This sequence joins TRBV5-1 and TRBJ2-7, with 7 bases aligning to TRBD2. After removal of 0 bases from V and 6 bases from J, the junction contained 3 bases not matched to a gene. This CDR3 comprises 13 residues. The germline CDR1 and CDR2 sequences are SGHRS and YFSETQ. CDR3 sequence: CASSLGGGGEQYF. The CDR3 DNA sequence: TGCGCCAGCAGCTTGGGCGGGGGAGGCGAGCAGTACTTC.

This chain uses TRBV4-3 with TRBJ2-5; D is uncertain. The V gene lost 0 bases and the J gene lost 5 bases, with 10 bases spanning the gap. Germline-derived CDR1 and CDR2 are LGHNA and YSLEER. CDR3 length equals 14 residues. The CDR3 DNA is TGCGCCAGCAGCCAAGAGGCCTCTTGGGAGACCCAGTACTTC. Residues: CASSQEASWETQYF.